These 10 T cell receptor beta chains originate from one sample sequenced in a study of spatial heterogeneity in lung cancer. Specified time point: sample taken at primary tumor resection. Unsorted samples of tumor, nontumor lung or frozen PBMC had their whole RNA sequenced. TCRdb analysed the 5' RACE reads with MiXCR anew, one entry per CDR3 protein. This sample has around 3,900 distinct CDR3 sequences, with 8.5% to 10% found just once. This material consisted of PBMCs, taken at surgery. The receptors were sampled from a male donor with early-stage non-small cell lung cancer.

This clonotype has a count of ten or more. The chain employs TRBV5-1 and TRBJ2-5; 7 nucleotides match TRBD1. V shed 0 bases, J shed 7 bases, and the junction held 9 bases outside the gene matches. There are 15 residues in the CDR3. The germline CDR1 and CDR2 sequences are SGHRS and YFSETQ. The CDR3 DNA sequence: TGCGCCAGCAGCTTGGGGGACAGTTACCTGGGGACCCAGTACTTC. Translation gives CASSLGDSYLGTQYF.

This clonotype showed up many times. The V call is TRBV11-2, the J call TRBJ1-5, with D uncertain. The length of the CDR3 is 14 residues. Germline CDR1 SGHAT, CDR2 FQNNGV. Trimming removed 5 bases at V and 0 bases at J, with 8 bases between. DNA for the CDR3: TGTGCCAGCAGCCCGGGCCATAGCAATCAGCCCCAGCATTTT. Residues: CASSPGHSNQPQHF.

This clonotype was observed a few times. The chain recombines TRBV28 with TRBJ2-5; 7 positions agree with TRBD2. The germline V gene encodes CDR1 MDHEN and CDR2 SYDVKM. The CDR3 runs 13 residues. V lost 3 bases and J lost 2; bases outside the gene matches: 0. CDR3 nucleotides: TGTGCCAGCAGTTTGCGGGGGCAAGAGACCCAGTACTTC. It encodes CASSLRGQETQYF.

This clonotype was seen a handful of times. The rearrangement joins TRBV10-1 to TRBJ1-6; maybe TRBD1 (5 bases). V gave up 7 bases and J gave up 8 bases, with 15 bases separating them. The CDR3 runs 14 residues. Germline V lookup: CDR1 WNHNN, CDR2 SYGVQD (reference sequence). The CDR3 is CASKWDGPYSPLHF. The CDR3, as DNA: TGCGCCAGCAAGTGGGACGGCCCATATTCACCCCTCCACTTT.

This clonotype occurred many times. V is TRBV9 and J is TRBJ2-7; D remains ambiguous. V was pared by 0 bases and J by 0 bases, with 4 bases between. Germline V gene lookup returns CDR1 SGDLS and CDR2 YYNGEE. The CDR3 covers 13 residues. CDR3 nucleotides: TGTGCCAGCAGCGTAGACGGCTCCTACGAGCAGTACTTC. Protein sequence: CASSVDGSYEQYF.

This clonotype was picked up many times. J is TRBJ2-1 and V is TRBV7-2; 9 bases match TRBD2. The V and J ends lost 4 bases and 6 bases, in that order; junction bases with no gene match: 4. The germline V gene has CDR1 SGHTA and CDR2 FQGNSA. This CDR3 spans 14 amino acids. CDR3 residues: CASSSGLATNEQFF. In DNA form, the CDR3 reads TGTGCCAGCAGCTCGGGACTAGCCACCAATGAGCAGTTCTTC.

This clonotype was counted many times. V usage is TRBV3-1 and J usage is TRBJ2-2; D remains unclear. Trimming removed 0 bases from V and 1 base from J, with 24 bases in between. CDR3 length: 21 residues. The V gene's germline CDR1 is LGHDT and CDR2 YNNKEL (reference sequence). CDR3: CASSQDWARSLSSLNTGELFF. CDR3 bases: TGTGCCAGCAGCCAAGATTGGGCCAGGTCCTTATCTTCTTTGAACACCGGGGAGCTGTTTTTT.

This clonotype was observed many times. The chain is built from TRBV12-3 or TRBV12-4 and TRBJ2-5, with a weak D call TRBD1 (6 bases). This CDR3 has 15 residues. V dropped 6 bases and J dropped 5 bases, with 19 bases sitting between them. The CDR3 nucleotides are TGTGCCAGCAGCCGAGGGACACTATCTGGGGAGACCCAGTACTTC. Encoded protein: CASSRGTLSGETQYF.

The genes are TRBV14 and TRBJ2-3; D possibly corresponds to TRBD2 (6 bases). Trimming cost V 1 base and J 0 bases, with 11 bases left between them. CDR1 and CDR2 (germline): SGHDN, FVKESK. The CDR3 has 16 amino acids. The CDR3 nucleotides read TGTGCCAGCAGCCAAGTTGGAGGGTCTAGCACAGATACGCAGTATTTT. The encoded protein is CASSQVGGSSTDTQYF.

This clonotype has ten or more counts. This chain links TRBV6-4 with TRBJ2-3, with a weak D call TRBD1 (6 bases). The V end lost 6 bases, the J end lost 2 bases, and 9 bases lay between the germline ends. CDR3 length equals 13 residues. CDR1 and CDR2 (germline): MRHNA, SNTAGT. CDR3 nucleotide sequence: TGTGCCAGCAGCAGGACAGCCACAGATACGCAGTATTTT. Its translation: CASSRTATDTQYF.